The T cell receptor (beta chain) under discussion was sequenced for a study of CD8+CD57+ T cells in acquired aplastic anemia. A remark on this clonotype: At one boundary the junction diverges from the germline segment, which might be a read error.

Looked up from germline, CDR1 is SGHTA and CDR2 is FQGNSA. CDR3 length: 17 residues. Investigators profiled TCR beta VDJ and CDR3 from genomic DNA template. MiXCR, applied by TCRdb to the reads, yields one record per CDR3 protein. The sample contains hundreds of thousands of distinct CDR3 sequences, roughly 68% of which appear only once. The sequenced sample was sorted CD4+, CD8+, or CD8+CD57+ T cells (not recorded which) from PBMCs. The clonotype originates from a human donor in good health, serving as a control. The gene calls are TRBV7-2 and TRBJ1-4; tentatively, D is TRBD1 (6 bases). The CDR3 reads CASSFEANRATNDKLFF. The CDR3 DNA reads TGTGCCAGCAGCTTCGAGGCAAACAGGGCAACTAATGATAAACTGTTTTTT.